The rows below give T cell receptor beta chains drawn from one sample of a study of shared clonotypes between healthy human individuals. TCRdb keeps only in-frame clones here, not all; method: immunoSEQ multiplex PCR. The table lists some 2,000,000 clones, almost 96% of them singletons. Sequenced: naive CD4+ T cells sorted from blood. All receptors come from a young man in good health. Each CDR3 is given with its conserved first and last residue. A D gene is named only where the DNA matches it firmly. Clone size, where shown, is once, few, many, or a class for clones that have expanded.

TRBD1 | TRBJ1-2 | 16 | NA | TRBV7-3 | CASSLTGTGSFYGYTF | TGTGCCAGCAGCTTAACCGGGACAGGAAGTTTCTATGGCTACACCTTC
TRBD1 | TRBJ1-6 | 12 | NA | TRBV10-1 | CASRQGNSPLHF | TGCGCCAGCAGACAGGGGAATTCACCCCTCCACTTT
NA | TRBJ2-1 | 12 | NA | TRBV5-1 | CASSLYPNEQFF | TGCGCCAGCAGCTTGTATCCGAATGAGCAGTTCTTC
TRBD2 | TRBJ2-7 | 11 | NA | TRBV20-1 | CSAGTSDEQYF | TGCAGTGCGGGGACTAGCGACGAGCAGTACTTC
NA | TRBJ2-5 | 14 | NA | TRBV5-1 | CASSLGHFQETQYF | TGCGCCAGCAGCCTCGGACACTTCCAAGAGACCCAGTACTTC
NA | TRBJ1-1 | 15 | NA | TRBV28 | CATAETRARNTEAFF | TGTGCCACCGCCGAAACCAGAGCGCGGAACACTGAAGCTTTCTTT
TRBD1 | TRBJ1-3 | 18 | NA | TRBV7-3 | CASSRQADRASSGNTIYF | TGTGCCAGCAGCCGACAGGCAGACAGGGCAAGCTCTGGAAACACCATATATTTT
NA | TRBJ2-4 | 11 | NA | TRBV5-4 | CATTTGNIQYF | TGTGCCACTACGACGGGAAACATTCAGTACTTC
NA | TRBJ2-3 | 14 | NA | TRBV6-1 | CASSQERVTDTQYF | TGTGCCAGCAGCCAGGAGCGAGTCACAGATACGCAGTATTTT
NA | TRBJ2-7 | 12 | NA | TRBV10-3 | CAISGGLDLPYF | TGTGCCATCAGCGGAGGATTAGACTTACCCTACTTC
TRBD1 | TRBJ1-1 | 15 | NA | TRBV7-9 | CASSQRQGVNTEAFF | TGTGCCAGCAGCCAACGACAGGGTGTCAACACTGAAGCTTTCTTT
NA | TRBJ2-5 | 13 | NA | TRBV6-1 | CASSYTGRETQYF | TGTGCCAGCAGTTATACAGGGCGGGAGACCCAGTACTTC
NA | TRBJ1-4 | 15 | NA | TRBV15 | CATSSRVTTNEKLFF | TGTGCCACCAGCAGCCGGGTAACAACTAATGAAAAACTGTTTTTT
NA | TRBJ2-3 | 15 | NA | TRBV4-1 | CASSQVEGRSDTQYF | TGCGCCAGCAGCCAAGTCGAGGGACGATCAGATACGCAGTATTTT
TRBD1 | TRBJ1-2 | 16 | NA | TRBV7-9 | CASSQHGTGGFYGYTF | TGTGCCAGCAGCCAACACGGGACAGGGGGTTTCTATGGCTACACCTTC
TRBD1 | TRBJ2-1 | 15 | NA | TRBV5-4 | CASSLLDRSSNEQFF | TGTGCCAGCAGCTTGCTGGACAGGTCGAGCAATGAGCAGTTCTTC
TRBD1 | TRBJ1-6 | 15 | NA | TRBV7-2 | CASNHDRGSNSPLHF | TGTGCCAGCAACCACGACAGGGGTAGTAATTCACCCCTCCACTTT
NA | TRBJ1-4 | 15 | NA | TRBV28 | CASSSLRGGNEKLFF | TGTGCCAGCAGCAGTCTGAGGGGGGGCAATGAAAAACTGTTTTTT
NA | TRBJ1-5 | 11 | NA | TRBV6-4 | CASSRDIRQHF | TGTGCCAGCAGCCGGGACATCCGGCAGCATTTT
NA | TRBJ2-5 | 17 | NA | TRBV6-1 | CASSGLPMGGAGETQYF | TGTGCCAGCAGTGGCCTTCCCATGGGGGGGGCGGGAGAGACCCAGTACTTC
TRBD2 | TRBJ2-1 | 15 | NA | TRBV5-1 | CASSWSGNSYNEQFF | TGCGCCAGCAGCTGGAGCGGGAACTCCTACAATGAGCAGTTCTTC
NA | TRBJ1-5 | 13 | NA | TRBV30 | CAWNGGGNQPQHF | TGTGCCTGGAATGGGGGGGGAAATCAGCCCCAGCATTTT
TRBD1 | TRBJ1-5 | 15 | NA | TRBV18 | CASSAGTGGNQPQHF | TGTGCCAGCTCAGCCGGGACAGGGGGGAATCAGCCCCAGCATTTT
TRBD1 | TRBJ1-5 | 17 | NA | TRBV28 | CASNDSTGLRSNRPQHF | TGTGCCAGCAATGATTCGACAGGGCTAAGGTCAAATCGGCCCCAGCATTTT
NA | TRBJ2-5 | 14 | NA | TRBV28 | CASSLGGSQETQYF | TGTGCCAGCAGTCTCGGGGGTTCTCAAGAGACCCAGTACTTC
TRBD2 | TRBJ2-1 | 16 | NA | TRBV9 | CASSHLAGGLGNEQFF | TGTGCCAGCAGCCACCTAGCGGGGGGGCTGGGTAATGAGCAGTTCTTC
TRBD2 | TRBJ2-1 | 18 | NA | TRBV10-3 | CAISESPTSGGTHNEQFF | TGTGCCATCAGTGAGTCCCCGACTAGCGGGGGGACCCACAATGAGCAGTTCTTC
TRBD1 | TRBJ1-2 | 16 | once | TRBV2 | CASSETGVPHLYGYTF | TGTGCCAGCAGTGAAACAGGGGTTCCCCACCTCTATGGCTACACCTTC
NA | TRBJ1-6 | 18 | NA | TRBV11-2 | CASSISRQRSSYNSPLHF | TGTGCCAGCAGCATCTCAAGACAGAGGAGCTCCTATAATTCACCCCTCCACTTT
TRBD1 | TRBJ2-7 | 15 | NA | TRBV5-4 | CASSFRTGSSYEQYF | TGTGCCAGCAGCTTTCGGACAGGGAGCTCCTACGAGCAGTACTTC
TRBD1 | TRBJ1-5 | 14 | NA | TRBV11-2 | CASSMDRGNQPQHF | TGTGCCAGCAGCATGGACAGGGGCAATCAGCCCCAGCATTTT
NA | TRBJ1-2 | 16 | few | TRBV28 | CASSSKGVPSWYGYTF | TGTGCCAGCAGTTCGAAGGGGGTGCCGTCTTGGTATGGCTACACCTTC
NA | TRBJ2-2 | 11 | NA | TRBV29-1 | CSVGHTGELFF | TGCAGCGTTGGGCACACCGGGGAGCTGTTTTTT
NA | TRBJ1-6 | 15 | NA | TRBV6-6 | CASVLGGYPDSPLHF | TGTGCCAGCGTACTAGGGGGTTACCCAGATTCACCCCTCCACTTT
NA | TRBJ2-2 | 16 | NA | TRBV5-1 | CASSLRTASNTGELFF | TGCGCCAGCAGCCTACGGACAGCATCGAACACCGGGGAGCTGTTTTTT
NA | TRBJ1-5 | 15 | NA | TRBV6-6 | CASSYQAGVNQPQHF | TGTGCCAGCAGTTACCAGGCGGGGGTCAATCAGCCCCAGCATTTT
TRBD1 | TRBJ2-5 | 14 | NA | TRBV11-2 | CASSPRQGSETQYF | TGTGCCAGCAGCCCACGACAGGGGTCGGAGACCCAGTACTTC
NA | TRBJ2-2 | 15 | NA | TRBV5-4 | CASSWGTGSTGELFF | TGTGCCAGCAGCTGGGGGACTGGCTCCACCGGGGAGCTGTTTTTT
NA | TRBJ1-4 | 11 | NA | TRBV30 | CAWREGEKLFF | TGTGCCTGGAGGGAGGGAGAAAAACTGTTTTTT
NA | TRBJ2-1 | 13 | NA | TRBV10-3 | CAIVRELDNEQFF | TGTGCCATCGTACGGGAGTTGGACAATGAGCAGTTCTTC
NA | TRBJ1-2 | 14 | NA | TRBV7-6 | CASSSPSEGGGYTF | TGTGCCAGCAGCTCACCGTCGGAGGGCGGTGGCTACACCTTC